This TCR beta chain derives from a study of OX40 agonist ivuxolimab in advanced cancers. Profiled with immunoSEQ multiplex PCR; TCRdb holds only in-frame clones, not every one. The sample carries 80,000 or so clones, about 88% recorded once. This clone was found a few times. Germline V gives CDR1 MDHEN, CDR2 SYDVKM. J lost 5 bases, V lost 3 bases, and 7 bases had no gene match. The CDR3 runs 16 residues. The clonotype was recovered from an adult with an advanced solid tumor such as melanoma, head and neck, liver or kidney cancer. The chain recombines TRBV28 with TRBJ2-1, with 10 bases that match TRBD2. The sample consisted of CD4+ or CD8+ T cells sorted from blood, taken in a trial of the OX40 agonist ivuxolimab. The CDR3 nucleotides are TGTGCCAGCAGTTTCCCGGGACTAGCGAGGAACAATGAGCAGTTCTTC. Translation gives CASSFPGLARNNEQFF.